The entry below describes one T cell receptor (beta chain). Its antigen remains unidentified. One base away there is no much larger clone; base qualities are not given. This sample is part of a study of blood T cells in healthy people across ages (dated by TCRdb to between 2015 and 2017). General notes on the study: In model experiments, roughly one uniquely barcoded TCR beta cDNA molecule per two T cells was captured by template switching. For two donors (one aged 18 to 29 and one aged 80 or older), the study analyzed two additional independent replicas of 1 million unique cDNA reads from the same blood draw. The study measured age-related changes in TCR beta repertoire diversity using deep sequencing normalized with unique cDNA molecular identifiers. The donors were split into four age groups: young (average 16 years), middle-aged (about 40), aged (62) and long-lived (under 90).

Per the germline V gene (reference sequence), SEHNR is the CDR1 and FQNEAQ is the CDR2. There are 15 amino acids in the CDR3, from cysteine to phenylalanine inclusive. Only the CDR3 DNA is retained, 45 bases long and in frame from the first base. The roughly 39 donors, aged 6 to 90 years, were systemically healthy Caucasian individuals from Russia. Each donor gave about 9.2 milliliters of peripheral blood, drawn into EDTA-treated Vacutainer tubes. Ficoll-Paque density-gradient centrifugation was used to isolate PBMCs, with at least 7 million per sample. Trizol reagent was used to extract total RNA from PBMCs, with at least 5.5 micrograms per sample. For every donor, an aliquot of PBMCs went through flow cytometry to measure the percentages of naive CD45RAhigh/CD27high T cells. Beyond this particular receptor, the publication reports: The percentage of naive T cells measured by flow cytometry correlated strongly with observed TCR beta diversity. Because the CMV infection status of the donors was unknown, age-related changes in expanded clonotypes may potentially have been confounded. Estimates of total diversity from one million sequenced T cells were regarded as lower bounds and underestimates. Since profiling was done on bulk unsorted PBMCs, naive and antigen-experienced compartments could not be conclusively compared. Compared with the aged group, more naive CD4+ T cells, fewer expanded clones and increased TCR diversity were shown by the long-lived group, suggesting age selection. As age increased, observed TCR beta diversity per million T cells dropped in a roughly linear way, and a significant reduction was already evident by age about 40.

Library preparation used 5' RACE. TCRdb records Illumina HiSeq 2500 as the sequencer. A second PCR of roughly 7 to 11 cycles was performed with a sample-barcoded 5' primer and a J-beta primer mix. A unique molecular identifier was introduced onto each TCR beta cDNA molecule by a template-switch 5' adaptor carrying 12 random nucleotides. At least 3 million CDR3-containing paired-end reads were obtained from each sample. All of the RNA was converted into first-strand cDNA using the Mint cDNA synthesis kit, with a TRBC-specific oligonucleotide serving as the primer. All cDNA was treated with uracil-DNA glycosylase and then went through a first 18-cycle PCR with the universal primers M1SS and BC2_uni_R. In the authors' own workflow: Normalization of each sample was performed by random selection of 1 million high-quality reads, each carrying a distinct molecular identifier. Reads with shared molecular identifiers were discarded instead of being binned into consensus sequences. MiTCR, set to a Q25 quality threshold and the strictest error-elimination algorithm, was used for CDR3 identification, clonotype clustering and error correction. A nonparametric unseen species model with Euler transformation was used to estimate lower-bound total TCR beta diversity. Clones were called with MiXCR by TCRdb after fastp trimmed the public reads at Q25, and only in-frame beta chains were retained. Identical CDR3 protein sequences are pooled into one entry, listed with their most common genes and DNA. The V and J calls and clone size are TCRdb's, not the authors'. This sample holds roughly 800,000 distinct CDR3 sequences; around 25% were observed only once. Approximately 3.7% of the sample goes to the ten largest clones.

The same specimen was also included in a second study, on T cells of mothers and their children. Taken from the second paper: Nine systemically healthy Caucasian individuals served as donors, namely three mothers together with their six children. cDNA synthesis consumed the entire amount of extracted RNA, loaded at approximately 1.5 ug RNA in each 15 ul reaction. In the second PCR, the M1S primer added sample barcodes and 2-4 random nucleotides. Over 9.5 million TCR beta CDR3 reads were obtained for each mother, and 2.7 million or so reads were obtained for each child. Thymic selection shapes the output of TCR recombination in a similar way in related and unrelated pairs, and inherited differences have a minor effect. Normalized repertoire overlap in related mother-child pairs was always slightly higher than in unrelated mother-child pairs, but the difference was never significant. No persistent microchimeric T cell clones were found, with a detection sensitivity of approximately 100 clones per million clonotypes. Deep NGS was used in the study to compare the TCR beta repertoires of mothers and children and to look for features that separate related mother-child pairs from unrelated individuals. Mothers averaged roughly 36 +/- 4 years of age and children averaged about 10 +/- 4 years. After adapter ligation was performed with NEBNext reagents, the libraries were sequenced on an Illumina HiSeq 2000 with 100+100 nt paired-end reads. To prevent cross-contamination, the mother and child libraries were prepared one month apart and sequenced in separate runs. For each donor, between about 450,000 and 2,300,000 distinct TCR beta clonotypes were identified. Naive TCR beta clonotypes were estimated from low-frequency clonotypes matched to each donor's FACS-determined naive share, without sorting.

What was sequenced was blood. This clonotype was sampled from a boy under 18 in good health. The chain is encoded by TRBV7-9 joined to TRBJ2-5, with the D segment possibly TRBD1 or TRBD2, each aligning over 5 bases. The J call may not be correct, given that the DNA end is closer to TRBJ2-1. The CDR3 protein: CASSFRDLTYNEQFF. At the DNA level, the sequence is TGTGCCAGCAGCTTCCGGGACCTTACATACAATGAGCAGTTCTTC.